The 4 T cell receptor beta chains listed next were all sequenced from one sample in a study of T cell repertoires in cytomegalovirus infection. No antigens are known for them. TCRdb reprocessed the reads with MiXCR, giving one entry per CDR3 protein. The table lists fewer than 350,000 distinct CDR3 sequences, roughly 28% of them singletons. The sample consisted of cultured PBMCs, taken from culture after CMV antigen stimulation. The source is a human donor in good health (CMV status not recorded). Some clones in this sample may be carry-over from other donors' samples.

The chain uses TRBV28 and TRBJ2-1; D remains unclear. Trimming pared 3 bases from V and 5 bases from J, leaving 2 bases between. Per the germline V gene, CDR1 is MDHEN and CDR2 is SYDVKM. This CDR3 contains 11 residues. The CDR3 spells CASSFNNEQFF. The CDR3 DNA sequence: TGTGCCAGCAGTTTTAACAATGAGCAGTTCTTC.

This clonotype has at least ten counts. V and J are TRBV20-1 and TRBJ2-1; perhaps TRBD1 as D (6 bases). Per the germline V gene, CDR1 is DFQATT and CDR2 is SNEGSKA (reference sequence). This CDR3 has 13 residues. V dropped 6 bases and J dropped 8 bases, with 17 bases sitting between them. The CDR3 sequence is CSARFPDSDEQFF. Written as DNA, the CDR3 is TGCAGTGCCAGATTCCCGGACAGTGATGAGCAGTTCTTC.

CDR3 protein: CSALPQGRNTDTQYF. The CDR3 DNA follows: TGCAGCGCTCTACCGCAGGGGCGAAACACAGATACGCAGTATTTT. The rearrangement uses TRBV29-1 and TRBJ2-3; D perhaps matches TRBD1 (6 bases). The V gene lost 7 bases and the J gene lost 2 bases, with 19 bases spanning the gap. This CDR3 is built from 15 residues. Germline assignment: CDR1 SQVTM and CDR2 ANQGSEA.

This sequence joins TRBV2 and TRBJ2-2, with 7 bases lining up with TRBD1. In germline, CDR1 is SNHLY, CDR2 FYNNEI. The CDR3 has 14 amino acids. Unmatched junction bases numbered 4, after V lost 7 bases and J lost 2 bases. CDR3 in DNA: TGTGCCAGCAAAGACAGGGCTAACACCGGGGAGCTGTTTTTT. It specifies CASKDRANTGELFF. The full variable domain, completed using reference TRBV2 and TRBJ2-2, is EPEVTQTPSHQVTQMGQEVILRCVPISNHLYFYWYRQILGQKVEFLVSFYNNEISEKSEIFDDQFSVERPDGSNFTLKIRSTKLEDSAMYFCASKDRANTGELFFGEGSRLTVL.